This TCR beta chain originates from a study of blood T cell repertoires in COVID-19. Clones were sequenced by immunoSEQ multiplex PCR, and TCRdb holds only the in-frame ones, with some missing. The sample includes about 200,000 clones, around 80% of them seen just once. This clone was counted a single time. With 1 base clipped from V and 2 bases from J, the junction kept 2 bases outside the gene matches. Germline V gene sequence: CDR1 MNHEY, CDR2 SMNVEV (reference sequence). This CDR3 contains 15 residues. The source material was peripheral blood. V gene TRBV27 combines with J gene TRBJ2-3, with 8 bases matching TRBD2. This clonotype was sampled from a woman aged 40-49 years with acute or convalescent COVID-19. The CDR3 DNA follows: TGTGCCAGCAGTTTATACGGGGGGGCCACAGATACGCAGTATTTT. Encoded protein: CASSLYGGATDTQYF.